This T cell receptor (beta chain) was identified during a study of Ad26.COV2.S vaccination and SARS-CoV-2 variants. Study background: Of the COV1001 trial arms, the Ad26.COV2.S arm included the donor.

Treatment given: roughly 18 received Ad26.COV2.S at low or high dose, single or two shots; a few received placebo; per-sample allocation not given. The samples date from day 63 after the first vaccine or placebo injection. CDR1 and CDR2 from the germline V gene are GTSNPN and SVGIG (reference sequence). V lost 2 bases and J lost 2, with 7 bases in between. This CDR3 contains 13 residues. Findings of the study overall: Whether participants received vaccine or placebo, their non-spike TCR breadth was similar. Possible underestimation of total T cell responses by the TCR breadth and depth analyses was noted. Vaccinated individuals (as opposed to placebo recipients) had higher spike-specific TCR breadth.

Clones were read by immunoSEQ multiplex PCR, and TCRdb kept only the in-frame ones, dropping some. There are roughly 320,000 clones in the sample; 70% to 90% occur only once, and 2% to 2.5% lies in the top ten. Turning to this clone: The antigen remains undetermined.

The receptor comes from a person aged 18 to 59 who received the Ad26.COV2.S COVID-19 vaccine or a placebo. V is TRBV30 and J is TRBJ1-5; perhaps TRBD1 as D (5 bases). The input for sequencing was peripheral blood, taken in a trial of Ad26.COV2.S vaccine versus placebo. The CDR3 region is CAWSWGGNQPQHF. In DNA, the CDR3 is TGTGCCTGGAGTTGGGGGGGCAATCAGCCCCAGCATTTT.